The sequence of this TCR beta chain was determined in a study of identical twins. Notes on the study in general: Fewer insertions marked abundant cord blood beta clonotypes; young adult naive trended weakly, memory not at all. Models came in too low on out-of-frame TCR alpha sharing in monozygotic twins.

Regarding this clonotype: Its antigen remains unidentified.

Carrying unique molecular identifiers, the cDNA also gained a universal primer site through template switching. MiXCR was run by TCRdb on the 5' RACE reads, yielding one entry per CDR3 protein. The table includes about 450,000 distinct CDR3 sequences, 15% to 20% detected once. J lost 4 bases, V lost 0 bases, and 7 bases had no gene match. The CDR3 consists of 15 residues. Germline loops: CDR1 DFQATT, CDR2 SNEGSKA (reference sequence). This rearrangement joins TRBV20-1 to TRBJ2-5; the match to TRBD2 covers 8 bases. The receptor was isolated from a man in his fifties in good health. Sequenced sample: naive T cells sorted from blood. The CDR3 region is CSARDGGGRRETQYF. The CDR3 DNA sequence: TGCAGTGCTAGAGATGGCGGGGGGCGTAGAGAGACCCAGTACTTC.